The clone carrying this T cell receptor (beta chain) was counted many times. Antigen: not known. The data belong to a study of early T cells in non-severe SARS-CoV-2 infection. Overall study: Sequencing used unsorted whole-blood bulk RNA, so chains lack pairing.

TCRdb reanalysed the 5' RACE reads using MiXCR and keeps one entry per CDR3 protein. The repertoire holds around 63,000 distinct CDR3 sequences, with approximately 6.1% as singletons. Study results and limitations: Matches to VDJdb favored anti-spike CD8 responses and missed private and CD4 specificities.

This specimen was whole blood, taken at baseline. This receptor was identified in an adult who was a healthcare worker with PCR-confirmed SARS-CoV-2 infection or an uninfected control (not recorded which).

Here the CDR3 reads CASSGVGNTEAFF. The CDR3 coding sequence is TGTGCCAGCAGTGGGGTAGGGAACACTGAAGCTTTCTTT. The V and J genes are TRBV2 and TRBJ1-1; no reliable D call. V gave up 4 bases and J gave up 1 base, with 7 bases separating them. The CDR3 totals 13 residues. The germline CDR1 and CDR2 sequences are SNHLY and FYNNEI.